The TCR beta chain under discussion was sequenced for a study of blood T cell repertoires in COVID-19. Measured with immunoSEQ multiplex PCR; TCRdb has only the in-frame clones, and not every one. The sample contains 300,000 to 400,000 clones, 80% to 90% of which appear only once. The germline V gene has CDR1 SNHLY and CDR2 FYNNEI. Trimming took 6 bases from V and 4 from J; bases not matched to a gene: 10. The CDR3 sequence is 15 residues long. This TCR was sampled from a woman aged 30 to 39 with COVID-19, enrolled during active disease. The sample consisted of peripheral blood. The chain is built from TRBV2 and TRBJ2-5, with 8 bases fitting TRBD2. The CDR3 DNA follows: TGTGCCAGCAGGAGGGACGGGGGGGCCTTAGAGACCCAGTACTTC. Its protein product is CASRRDGGALETQYF.